This T cell receptor beta chain was retrieved from a study of T-cell reconstitution after alpha-beta-depleted transplantation in children. Germline CDR1 is LNHNV and CDR2 is YYDKDF (reference sequence). V was cut by 1 base and J by 3 bases, with 21 bases left in between. The CDR3 has 19 amino acids. Preparing the TCRbeta library involved the use of unique molecular identifiers. TCRdb recomputed calls from the PCR reads with MiXCR, one row per CDR3 protein. The table lists around 240,000 distinct CDR3 sequences, roughly 8% of them singletons. The sample holds one count of this clonotype. The antigen remains undetermined. A read error is possible here, since a much larger clone lies one base away. Findings of the study overall: Surviving recipient T cells and thymic progenitors produced the high day-60 TCRbeta diversity seen in some patients. Several hundred expanded graft clones reportedly were the source of alpha-beta T cells about two months after transplant. Once a year had passed after transplant, T-cell counts and diversity came mostly from newly produced T cells.

Material: PBMCs, mostly from graft donor cells, obtained 180 days after TCRalphabeta/CD19-depleted stem cell transplant. The chain has TRBV15 and TRBJ2-2, with D unclear. This clonotype was obtained from a male patient between 10 and 17 years old who had a stem cell transplant for acute lymphoblastic leukemia, so the T cells may come from the graft donor. CDR3: CATSRVVWHGSSDTGELFF. In DNA, the CDR3 is TGTGCCACCAGCAGAGTAGTGTGGCACGGTAGTTCGGACACCGGGGAGCTGTTTTTT. The full variable domain, with the rest looked up from reference TRBV15 and TRBJ2-2, is DAMVIQNPRYQVTQFGKPVTLSCSQTLNHNVMYWYQQKSSQAPKLLFHYYDKDFNNEADTPDNFQSRRPNTSFCFLDIRSPGLGDTAMYLCATSRVVWHGSSDTGELFFGEGSRLTVL.